This T cell receptor beta chain came from a study of T cell responses to AZD1222 COVID-19 vaccine. Notes on the study in general: The donor cohort was predominantly white British with a female majority, and clonal diversity may have been underestimated. Unmutated variant regions reportedly attract nearly half of all spike-specific TCRs.

About this clone: Its antigen is undetermined.

The V segment lost 0 bases and the J segment 7 bases; nucleotides outside the gene matches: 13. CDR3 length: 17 residues. The germline gives CDR1 SGHNT, CDR2 YYREEE (reference sequence). TCRdb's copy holds only in-frame clones and misses some; the assay was immunoSEQ multiplex PCR. Found here are around 70,000 clones, 75% to 90% of them singletons; the top ten hold about 2.4%. The rearrangement uses TRBV5-4 and TRBJ2-1; 7 bases agree with TRBD2. The specimen was peripheral blood, collected on day 0 of AZD1222 vaccination. The receptor was isolated from an adult in good health. The CDR3 nucleotides are TGTGCCAGCAGCTTGGAACCTGCCGCGGGAGCGGCGAATGAGCAGTTCTTC. It yields the protein CASSLEPAAGAANEQFF.